The 8 T cell receptor beta chains listed next were all sequenced from one sample in a study of PD-L1 blockade in urothelial cancer. Assay: immunoSEQ multiplex PCR; the TCRdb copy retains only in-frame clones and omits some. This sample yields about 38,000 clones, of which 75% to 95% are seen a single time; under 9.5% belongs to the top ten. Sample: PBMCs, taken around atezolizumab (anti-PD-L1) treatment. These receptors were collected from a man between 65 and 80 years old with urothelial cancer.

The chain uses TRBV6-6 and TRBJ2-7; TRBD2 might be the D (5 bases). The CDR3 loop spans 15 amino acids. Germline lookup yields CDR1 MNHNY and CDR2 SVGAGI (reference sequence). V gave up 6 bases and J gave up 4 bases, with 19 bases separating them. This CDR3 is CASRPSRGLVYEQYF. The CDR3 DNA sequence: TGTGCCAGCAGGCCCTCCCGGGGTCTCGTATACGAGCAGTACTTC.

This chain connects TRBV28 to TRBJ2-7, with 14 bases fitting TRBD2. The CDR3 sequence is 20 residues long. The germline CDR1 and CDR2 sequences are MDHEN and SYDVKM. Germline trimming cut 6 bases from V and 4 bases from J; bases unmatched to any gene: 20. The CDR3 nucleotides read TGTGCCAGCAGCAAACTGTCGGGACTAGCGGGAGTCCCATCCTCTTACGAGCAGTACTTC. It translates to CASSKLSGLAGVPSSYEQYF.

This clone was observed a single time. V gene TRBV18 combines with J gene TRBJ2-3, with TRBD2 matching over 13 bases. The V gene's germline CDR1 is KGHSH and CDR2 LQKENI. V shed 5 bases and J 3 bases; nucleotides not matched to a gene: 5. The CDR3 totals 16 residues. The CDR3 DNA is TGTGCCAGCTCATCACTAGCGGGAGGGCCGACAGATACGCAGTATTTT. This gives the protein CASSSLAGGPTDTQYF. Combining the CDR3 with reference TRBV18 and TRBJ2-3 gives the whole variable domain NAGVMQNPRHLVRRRGQEARLRCSPMKGHSHVYWYRQLPEEGLKFMVYLQKENIIDESGMPKERFSAEFPKEGPSILRIQQVVRGDSAAYFCASSSLAGGPTDTQYFGPGTRLTVL.

V and J are TRBV28 and TRBJ2-7; 9 bases line up with TRBD1. V was pared by 5 bases and J by 5 bases, with 7 bases of the junction left unmatched. The CDR3 spans 14 residues. CDR1 MDHEN and CDR2 SYDVKM come from the germline V gene. The CDR3 is CASSPLGQGDEQYF. CDR3 coding DNA: TGTGCCAGCAGTCCCCTGGGACAGGGTGACGAGCAGTACTTC. The complete variable domain, with remaining parts taken from reference TRBV28 and TRBJ2-7, reads DVKVTQSSRYLVKRTGEKVFLECVQDMDHENMFWYRQDPGLGLRLIYFSYDVKMKEKGDIPEGYSVSREKKERFSLILESASTNQTSMYLCASSPLGQGDEQYFGPGTRLTVT.

This clone has just one count. The genes are TRBV10-3 and TRBJ2-3, with TRBD2 identical over 12 bases. The CDR3 is made up of 15 amino acids. Germline CDR1 ENHRY, CDR2 SYGVKD. J lost 2 bases, V lost 11 bases, and 8 bases had no gene match. The CDR3 loop reads CAVSGTSGPTDTQYF. The CDR3 DNA sequence: TGTGCCGTCTCCGGGACTAGCGGGCCCACAGATACGCAGTATTTT.

The J gene is TRBJ2-7, the V gene TRBV7-9; TRBD1 matches at 8 bases. Germline V CDR1 and CDR2: SEHNR, FQNEAQ (reference sequence). The CDR3 is 18 amino acids. Losses at the gene ends were 5 bases for V and 4 bases for J; bases not matched to a gene: 19. The CDR3 bases are TGTGCCAGCAGCCTAGAACGGACAGGGTGGTCGGTGACTTACGAGCAGTACTTC. Its translation is CASSLERTGWSVTYEQYF. Filled out from reference TRBV7-9 and TRBJ2-7, the complete variable domain reads DTGVSQNPRHKITKRGQNVTFRCDPISEHNRLYWYRQTLGQGPEFLTYFQNEAQLEKSRLLSDRFSAERPKGSFSTLEIQRTEQGDSAMYLCASSLERTGWSVTYEQYFGPGTRLTVT.

This chain links TRBV9 with TRBJ2-7; TRBD1 agrees at 10 bases. V gave up 0 bases and J gave up 0 bases; unmatched junction bases: 0. This CDR3 contains 15 residues. In germline, CDR1 is SGDLS, CDR2 YYNGEE. This CDR3 reads CASSVGTGGSYEQYF. The CDR3 region has the DNA TGTGCCAGCAGCGTAGGGACAGGGGGCTCCTACGAGCAGTACTTC. Supplemented by reference TRBV9 and TRBJ2-7, the full variable domain reads DSGVTQTPKHLITATGQRVTLRCSPRSGDLSVYWYQQSLDQGLQFLIQYYNGEERAKGNILERFSAQQFPDLHSELNLSSLELGDSALYFCASSVGTGGSYEQYFGPGTRLTVT.

The chain has TRBV27 and TRBJ1-1, with a weak D call TRBD1 (6 bases). This CDR3 is built from 16 residues. V gave up 2 bases and J gave up 4 bases, with 17 bases separating them. Germline V gives CDR1 MNHEY, CDR2 SMNVEV (reference sequence). The DNA for the CDR3 is TGTGCCAGCAGTTTAATGGCCGGGGGGGGCGGCACTGAAGCTTTCTTT. Encoded protein: CASSLMAGGGGTEAFF.